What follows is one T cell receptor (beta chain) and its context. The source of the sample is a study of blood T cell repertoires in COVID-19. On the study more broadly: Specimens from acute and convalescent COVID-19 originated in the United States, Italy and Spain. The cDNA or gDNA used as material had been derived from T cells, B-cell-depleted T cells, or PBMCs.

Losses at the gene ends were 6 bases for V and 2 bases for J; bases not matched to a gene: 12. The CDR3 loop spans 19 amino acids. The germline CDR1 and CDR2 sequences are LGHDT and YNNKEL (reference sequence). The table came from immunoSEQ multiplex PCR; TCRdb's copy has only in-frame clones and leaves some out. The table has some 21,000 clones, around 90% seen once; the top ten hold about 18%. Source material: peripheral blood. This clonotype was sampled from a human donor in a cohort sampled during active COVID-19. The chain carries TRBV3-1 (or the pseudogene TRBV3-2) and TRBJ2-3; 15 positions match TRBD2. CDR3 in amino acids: CASRGTGTSGGPYTDTQYF. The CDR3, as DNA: TGTGCCAGCAGGGGCACCGGGACTAGCGGGGGGCCCTACACAGATACGCAGTATTTT.